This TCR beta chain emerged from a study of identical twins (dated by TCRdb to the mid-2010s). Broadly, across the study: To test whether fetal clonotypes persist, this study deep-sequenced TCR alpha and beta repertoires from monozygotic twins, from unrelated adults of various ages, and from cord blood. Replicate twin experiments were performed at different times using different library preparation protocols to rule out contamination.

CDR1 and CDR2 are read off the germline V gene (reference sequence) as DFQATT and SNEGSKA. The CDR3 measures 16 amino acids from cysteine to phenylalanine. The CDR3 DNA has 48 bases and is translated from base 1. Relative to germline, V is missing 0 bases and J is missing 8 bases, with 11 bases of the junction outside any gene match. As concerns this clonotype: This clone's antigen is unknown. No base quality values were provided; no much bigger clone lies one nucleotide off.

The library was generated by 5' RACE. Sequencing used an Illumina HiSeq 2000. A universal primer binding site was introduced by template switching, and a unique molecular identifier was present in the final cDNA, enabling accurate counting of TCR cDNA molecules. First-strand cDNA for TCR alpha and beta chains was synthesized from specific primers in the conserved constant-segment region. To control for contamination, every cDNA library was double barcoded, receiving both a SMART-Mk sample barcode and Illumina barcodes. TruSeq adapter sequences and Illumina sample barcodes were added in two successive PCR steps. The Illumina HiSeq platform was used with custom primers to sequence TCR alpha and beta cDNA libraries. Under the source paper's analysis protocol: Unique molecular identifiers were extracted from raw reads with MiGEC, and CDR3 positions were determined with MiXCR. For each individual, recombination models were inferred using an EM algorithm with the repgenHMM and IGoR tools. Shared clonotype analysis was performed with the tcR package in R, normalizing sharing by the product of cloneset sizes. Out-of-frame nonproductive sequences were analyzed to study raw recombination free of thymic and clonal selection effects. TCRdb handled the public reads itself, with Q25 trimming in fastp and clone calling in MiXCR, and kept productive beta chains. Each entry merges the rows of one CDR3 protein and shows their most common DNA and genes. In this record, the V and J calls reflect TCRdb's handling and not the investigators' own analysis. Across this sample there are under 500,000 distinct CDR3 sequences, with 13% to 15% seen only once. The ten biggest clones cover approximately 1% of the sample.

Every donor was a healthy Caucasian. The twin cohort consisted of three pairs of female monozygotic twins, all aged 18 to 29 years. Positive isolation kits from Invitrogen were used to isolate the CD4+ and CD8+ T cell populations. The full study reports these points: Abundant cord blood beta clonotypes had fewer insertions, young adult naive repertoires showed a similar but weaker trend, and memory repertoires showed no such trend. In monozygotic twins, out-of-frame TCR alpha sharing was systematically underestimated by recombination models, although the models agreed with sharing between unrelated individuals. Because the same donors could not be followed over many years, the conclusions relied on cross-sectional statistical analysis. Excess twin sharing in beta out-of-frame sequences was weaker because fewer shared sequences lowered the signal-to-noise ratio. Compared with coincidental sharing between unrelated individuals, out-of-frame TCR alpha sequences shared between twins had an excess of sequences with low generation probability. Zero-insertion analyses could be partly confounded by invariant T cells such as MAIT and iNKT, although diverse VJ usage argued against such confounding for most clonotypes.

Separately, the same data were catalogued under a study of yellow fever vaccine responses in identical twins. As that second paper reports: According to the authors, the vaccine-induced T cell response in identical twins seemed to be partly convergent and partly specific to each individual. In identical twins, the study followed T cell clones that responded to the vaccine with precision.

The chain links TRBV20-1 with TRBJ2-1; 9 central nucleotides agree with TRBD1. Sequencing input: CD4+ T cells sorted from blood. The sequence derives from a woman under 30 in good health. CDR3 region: CSARDLDRGYGDEQFF. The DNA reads TGCAGTGCTAGAGACTTAGACAGGGGGTATGGCGATGAGCAGTTCTTC.